Below are 18 T cell receptor beta chains sequenced from a single sample in a study of response to subunit inactivated influenza vaccine. TCRdb analysed the RT-PCR reads with MiXCR anew, one entry per CDR3 protein. Of 150,000 to 200,000 distinct CDR3 sequences detected, more than 10% appear once; the ten largest clones hold about 31%. The sample was also linked to a second study, of T cells expressing NK-cell markers. That paper notes: The authors generated TCR beta cDNA through 5'RACE template switching with UMIs.

Sequencing was performed on CD8+ T cells sorted from PBMCs, taken roughly 12 days after vaccination. These receptors were taken from a man between 50 and 59 years old who received an inactivated influenza vaccine.

This clonotype was counted a few times. This sequence joins TRBV12-3 or TRBV12-4 and TRBJ2-7, with a weak D call TRBD2 (5 bases). V was clipped by 3 bases and J by 6 bases, with 12 bases between them. There are 13 residues in the CDR3. The CDR3 DNA reads TGTGCCAGCAGTTTCGGAGGTCGTGGCGAGCAGTACTTC. It translates to CASSFGGRGEQYF.

The sample holds a few counts of this clonotype. This chain connects TRBV7-2 to TRBJ2-3, with 9 positions matching TRBD1. Losses at the gene ends were 4 bases for V and 5 bases for J; bases not matched to a gene: 7. The CDR3 runs 15 residues. Germline-derived CDR1 and CDR2 are SGHTA and FQGNSA. CDR3 sequence (DNA): TGTGCCAGCAGCTCCCGGGACAGGGTGGAAGATACGCAGTATTTT. Its protein product is CASSSRDRVEDTQYF.

This clonotype turned up a few times. This chain joins TRBV4-2 and TRBJ2-3; 9 positions agree with TRBD2. The CDR3 is 19 amino acids. Per the germline V gene, CDR1 is LGHNA and CDR2 is YNFKEQ. V was clipped by 0 bases and J by 0 bases; unmatched bases: 10. The CDR3 region is CASSQDPLGTSWSTDTQYF. The DNA of the CDR3 is TGTGCCAGCAGCCAAGATCCGTTAGGGACTAGCTGGAGCACAGATACGCAGTATTTT.

This clonotype was recorded at least ten times. The chain joins TRBV20-1 to TRBJ2-1; 9 bases are a match to TRBD2. The CDR3 runs 19 residues. CDR1 is DFQATT, CDR2 SNEGSKA, per germline (reference sequence). V lost 1 base to trimming and J lost 2 bases; unmatched junction nucleotides: 15. CDR3 residues: CSARGFRPAVAGAYNEQFF. The DNA for the CDR3 is TGCAGTGCTAGAGGGTTTCGTCCGGCGGTAGCGGGAGCCTACAATGAGCAGTTCTTC.

CDR3 nucleotide sequence: TGTGCCAGCAGCGTAGAAGGACTAGCGGGAGCTACCACAGATACGCAGTATTTT. Residues: CASSVEGLAGATTDTQYF. The V and J genes are TRBV9 and TRBJ2-3, with 13 bases fitting TRBD2. V was pared by 0 bases and J by 2 bases, with 6 bases of the junction left unmatched. Germline CDR1 reads SGDLS; CDR2 reads YYNGEE. This CDR3 contains 18 residues. The complete variable domain, with remaining parts taken from reference TRBV9 and TRBJ2-3, reads DSGVTQTPKHLITATGQRVTLRCSPRSGDLSVYWYQQSLDQGLQFLIQYYNGEERAKGNILERFSAQQFPDLHSELNLSSLELGDSALYFCASSVEGLAGATTDTQYFGPGTRLTVL.

V gene TRBV20-1 combines with J gene TRBJ2-5, with D unresolved. V lost 0 bases, J lost 2 bases, and 10 bases lay in between. The CDR3 contains 14 residues. Germline assignment: CDR1 DFQATT and CDR2 SNEGSKA (reference sequence). CDR3 DNA: TGCAGTGCTAGAGATTTAACAGCACAAGAGACCCAGTACTTC. Translated: CSARDLTAQETQYF.

Ten or more counts support this clonotype. This chain joins TRBV20-1 and TRBJ2-5; D is unresolved. Trimming removed 0 bases from V and 4 bases from J, with 15 bases in between. CDR1 and CDR2 (germline): DFQATT, SNEGSKA (reference sequence). The CDR3 has 15 residues. CDR3 sequence: CSARDSTHGRETQYF. The CDR3 DNA reads TGCAGTGCTAGAGATTCGACTCACGGACGAGAGACCCAGTACTTC.

This clonotype showed up many times. The CDR3 here is CASSLTGLGYNEQFF. CDR3 coding DNA: TGTGCCAGCAGTCTGACAGGGTTAGGATACAATGAGCAGTTCTTC. The gene calls are TRBV12-3 or TRBV12-4 and TRBJ2-1; 7 nucleotides agree with TRBD1. V dropped 5 bases and J dropped 4; count of bases not matched to a gene: 8. The CDR3 is 15 residues long.

In this sample, this clonotype turned up a few times. The genes are TRBV12-3 or TRBV12-4 and TRBJ2-1; 10 positions match TRBD2. The V segment lost 6 bases and the J segment 4 bases; nucleotides outside the gene matches: 9. The CDR3 extends over 16 amino acids. DNA of the CDR3: TGTGCCAGCAGACCTATAGCGGGGGGAATTTACAATGAGCAGTTCTTC. Amino acid sequence: CASRPIAGGIYNEQFF.

The rearrangement links TRBV30 to TRBJ1-2, with a tentative D call TRBD1 (6 bases). This CDR3 is 12 amino acids long. Trimming cost V 6 bases and J 4 bases, with 12 bases left between them. Germline V lookup: CDR1 GTSNPN, CDR2 SVGIG (reference sequence). This chain's CDR3 is CACLGGLYGYTF. CDR3 coding DNA: TGTGCCTGCCTAGGGGGGCTCTATGGCTACACCTTC.

There are a few counts of this clonotype. The V gene is TRBV6-1, the J gene TRBJ1-1; 7 bases align to TRBD1. CDR1 and CDR2 (germline): MNHNS, SASEGT. The V and J ends lost 0 bases and 1 base, in that order; junction bases with no gene match: 2. The CDR3 covers 15 residues. CDR3 loop: CASSEATGANTEAFF. The CDR3 bases are TGTGCCAGCAGTGAAGCAACAGGGGCGAACACTGAAGCTTTCTTT.

This clonotype has ten or more counts. The rearrangement joins TRBV7-9 to TRBJ2-5; D ambiguous. The CDR3 spans 12 residues. Trimming cost V 4 bases and J 6 bases, with 9 bases left between them. Germline CDR1 SEHNR, CDR2 FQNEAQ (reference sequence). The CDR3, as DNA: TGTGCCAGCAGCTATTCGGGCCAGACCCAGTACTTC. Its protein product is CASSYSGQTQYF.

This clonotype was picked up a small number of times. The J gene is TRBJ2-7, the V gene TRBV5-1; D may be TRBD1 (6 bases). V shed 4 bases and J shed 6 bases, with 17 bases lying between them. Looked up from germline, CDR1 is SGHRS and CDR2 is YFSETQ. The CDR3 has 14 amino acids. CDR3 sequence (DNA): TGCGCCAGCAGCGGTGGTGCAGGGGTTAGCGAGCAGTACTTC. Its translation is CASSGGAGVSEQYF.

This clonotype was counted only a few times. V gene TRBV20-1 combines with J gene TRBJ2-1; D ambiguous. There are 15 residues in the CDR3. V gave up 0 bases and J gave up 0 bases, with 9 bases separating them. The germline CDR1 and CDR2 sequences are DFQATT and SNEGSKA (reference sequence). CDR3: CSARELGYSYNEQFF. CDR3 sequence (DNA): TGCAGTGCTAGAGAGCTAGGATACTCCTACAATGAGCAGTTCTTC.

This clonotype was seen repeatedly, ten times or more. The genes are TRBV7-9 and TRBJ2-2; the match to TRBD1 covers 11 bases. In germline, CDR1 is SEHNR, CDR2 FQNEAQ (reference sequence). This CDR3 is built from 16 residues. Trimming took 5 bases from V and 5 from J; bases not matched to a gene: 7. CDR3 coding DNA: TGTGCCAGCAGCCCCCGGGACAGGGGGAATACCGGGGAGCTGTTTTTT. Translating gives CASSPRDRGNTGELFF.

This clonotype was picked up a small number of times. The rearrangement links TRBV12-3 or TRBV12-4 to TRBJ2-7, with a possible D match to TRBD2 (6 bases). V was clipped by 6 bases and J by 11 bases, with 20 bases between them. This CDR3 has 13 amino acids. The CDR3 region has the DNA TGTGCCAGCAGCCTCAGGGAGGCCGTCGGGGAGTACTTC. Its translation is CASSLREAVGEYF.

The chain recombines TRBV29-1 with TRBJ2-2; 7 positions match TRBD2. The CDR3 contains 15 residues. Germline assignment: CDR1 SQVTM and CDR2 ANQGSEA. V trimming: 0 bases; J trimming: 6 bases; junction bases outside the gene matches: 7. The DNA of the CDR3 is TGCAGCGTTGAAGATTGGCAGGGAGGGGCCGGGGAGCTGTTTTTT. This codes for CSVEDWQGGAGELFF.

This clonotype was seen a handful of times. This rearrangement joins TRBV7-8 to TRBJ2-1; D gene uncertain. Germline CDR1 reads SGHVS; CDR2 reads FQNEAQ. Trimming took 0 bases from V and 3 from J, leaving 6 bases between them. CDR3 length equals 14 residues. CDR3: CASSLATSYNEQFF. The CDR3 nucleotides are TGTGCCAGCAGCTTAGCGACAAGCTACAATGAGCAGTTCTTC. Full variable domain (missing parts from reference TRBV7-8 and TRBJ2-1): GAGVSQSPRYKVAKRGQDVALRCDPISGHVSLFWYQQALGQGPEFLTYFQNEAQLDKSGLPSDRFFAERPEGSVSTLKIQRTQQEDSAVYLCASSLATSYNEQFFGPGTRLTVL.